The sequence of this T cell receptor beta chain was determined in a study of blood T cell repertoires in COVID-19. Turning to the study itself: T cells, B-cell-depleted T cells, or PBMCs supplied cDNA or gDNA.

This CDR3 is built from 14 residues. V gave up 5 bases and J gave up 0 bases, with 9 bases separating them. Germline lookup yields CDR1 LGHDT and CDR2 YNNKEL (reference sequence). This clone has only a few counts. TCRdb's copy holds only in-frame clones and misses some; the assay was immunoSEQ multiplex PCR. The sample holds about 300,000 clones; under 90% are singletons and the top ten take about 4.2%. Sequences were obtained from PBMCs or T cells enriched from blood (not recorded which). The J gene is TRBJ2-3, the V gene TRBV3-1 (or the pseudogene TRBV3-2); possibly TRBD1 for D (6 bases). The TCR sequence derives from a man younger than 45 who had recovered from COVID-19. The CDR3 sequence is CASSRQVSTDTQYF. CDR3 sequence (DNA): TGTGCCAGCAGCAGACAGGTCAGCACAGATACGCAGTATTTT.